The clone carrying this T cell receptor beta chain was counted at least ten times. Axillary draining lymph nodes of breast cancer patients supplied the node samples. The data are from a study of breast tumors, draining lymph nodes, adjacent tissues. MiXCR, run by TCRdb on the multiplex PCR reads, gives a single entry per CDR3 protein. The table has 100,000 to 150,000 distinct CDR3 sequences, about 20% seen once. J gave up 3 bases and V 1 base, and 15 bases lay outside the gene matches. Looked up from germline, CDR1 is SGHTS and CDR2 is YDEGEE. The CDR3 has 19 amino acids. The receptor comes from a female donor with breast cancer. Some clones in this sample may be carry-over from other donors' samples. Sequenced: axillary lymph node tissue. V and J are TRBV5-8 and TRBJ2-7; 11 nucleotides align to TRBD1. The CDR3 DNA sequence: TGTGCCAGCAGCTTGTATTTCGGACAGGGGGCTGATTTGCACTACGAGCAGTACTTC. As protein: CASSLYFGQGADLHYEQYF.